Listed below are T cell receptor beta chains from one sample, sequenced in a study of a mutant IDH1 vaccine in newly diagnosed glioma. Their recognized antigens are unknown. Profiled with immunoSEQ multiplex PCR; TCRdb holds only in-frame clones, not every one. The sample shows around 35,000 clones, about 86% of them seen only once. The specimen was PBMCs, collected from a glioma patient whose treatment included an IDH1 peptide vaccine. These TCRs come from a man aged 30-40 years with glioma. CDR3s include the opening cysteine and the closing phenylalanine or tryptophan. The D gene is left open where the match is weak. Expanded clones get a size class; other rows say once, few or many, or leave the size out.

CDR3aa: CASSLGPGTDPNYGYTF
CDR3nt: TGTGCCAGCAGCTTGGGCCCAGGGACAGACCCTAACTATGGCTACACCTTC
abundance: once
d_gene: TRBD1
v_gene: TRBV5-6
j_gene: TRBJ1-2

CDR3aa: CASSQPGTGSSGTNQPQHF
CDR3nt: TGCGCCAGCAGCCAACCAGGGACAGGTTCGTCGGGGACAAATCAGCCCCAGCATTTT
abundance: .
d_gene: TRBD1
v_gene: TRBV4-1
j_gene: TRBJ1-5

CDR3aa: CATQGSPNEKLFF
CDR3nt: TGTGCCACCCAGGGGTCCCCTAATGAAAAACTGTTTTTT
abundance: .
d_gene: .
v_gene: TRBV6-1
j_gene: TRBJ1-4

CDR3aa: CASSNTNQDTQYF
CDR3nt: TGTGCCAGCAGCAATACAAACCAGGATACGCAGTATTTT
abundance: .
d_gene: .
v_gene: TRBV9
j_gene: TRBJ2-3

CDR3aa: CASSFPSGQETQYF
CDR3nt: TGTGCCAGCAGCTTCCCTAGCGGCCAAGAGACCCAGTACTTC
abundance: .
d_gene: TRBD2
v_gene: TRBV11-2
j_gene: TRBJ2-5

CDR3aa: CAWSVRLPRGAGELFF
CDR3nt: TGTGCCTGGAGTGTACGGCTCCCGAGAGGTGCCGGGGAGCTGTTTTTT
abundance: .
d_gene: .
v_gene: TRBV30
j_gene: TRBJ2-2

CDR3aa: CASSLTTTSGGVNVLTF
CDR3nt: TGTGCCAGCAGCTTGACCACGACTAGCGGGGGAGTCAACGTCCTGACTTTC
abundance: .
d_gene: TRBD2
v_gene: TRBV5-6
j_gene: TRBJ2-6

CDR3aa: CASSPGRYGTDTQYF
CDR3nt: TGTGCCAGCAGCCCGGGGAGGTATGGCACAGATACGCAGTATTTT
abundance: few
d_gene: .
v_gene: TRBV5-6
j_gene: TRBJ2-3

CDR3aa: CASSIGTGGPYEQYF
CDR3nt: TGTGCCAGTAGTATAGGGACAGGCGGCCCCTACGAGCAGTACTTC
abundance: .
d_gene: TRBD1
v_gene: TRBV19
j_gene: TRBJ2-7

CDR3aa: CSDVRGSGYTF
CDR3nt: TGCAGCGATGTAAGGGGCTCCGGCTACACCTTC
abundance: .
d_gene: .
v_gene: TRBV29-1
j_gene: TRBJ1-2

CDR3aa: CASSQTPPDLYTGELFF
CDR3nt: TGTGCCAGCAGTCAAACGCCACCGGACCTTTACACCGGGGAGCTGTTTTTT
abundance: medium-sized
d_gene: .
v_gene: TRBV27
j_gene: TRBJ2-2

CDR3aa: CASSRSGTQNTGELFF
CDR3nt: TGTGCCAGCAGTCGTTCCGGGACACAGAACACCGGGGAGCTGTTTTTT
abundance: .
d_gene: .
v_gene: TRBV2
j_gene: TRBJ2-2

CDR3aa: CAWKAYEAGGYTF
CDR3nt: TGTGCCTGGAAAGCTTACGAGGCCGGTGGCTACACCTTC
abundance: .
d_gene: .
v_gene: TRBV30
j_gene: TRBJ1-2

CDR3aa: CASSPEASGGLAQYF
CDR3nt: TGTGCCAGCAGCCCAGAGGCTAGCGGGGGGCTAGCGCAGTATTTT
abundance: .
d_gene: TRBD2
v_gene: TRBV7-2
j_gene: TRBJ2-3

CDR3aa: CASSLGGRTEAFF
CDR3nt: TGTGCCAGCAGCTTAGGAGGGAGGACTGAAGCTTTCTTT
abundance: .
d_gene: .
v_gene: TRBV7-8
j_gene: TRBJ1-1

CDR3aa: CASKEWGEATDTQYF
CDR3nt: TGTGCCAGTAAGGAGTGGGGGGAGGCTACAGATACGCAGTATTTT
abundance: .
d_gene: .
v_gene: TRBV19
j_gene: TRBJ2-3

CDR3aa: CASSPATGRGGLNEQFF
CDR3nt: TGTGCCAGCAGCCCAGCCACGGGGCGGGGGGGCCTTAATGAGCAGTTCTTC
abundance: .
d_gene: TRBD2
v_gene: TRBV13
j_gene: TRBJ2-1

CDR3aa: CASSLEPGTLNTEAFF
CDR3nt: TGTGCCAGCAGCTTAGAACCCGGGACCTTGAACACTGAAGCTTTCTTT
abundance: .
d_gene: .
v_gene: TRBV11-1
j_gene: TRBJ1-1